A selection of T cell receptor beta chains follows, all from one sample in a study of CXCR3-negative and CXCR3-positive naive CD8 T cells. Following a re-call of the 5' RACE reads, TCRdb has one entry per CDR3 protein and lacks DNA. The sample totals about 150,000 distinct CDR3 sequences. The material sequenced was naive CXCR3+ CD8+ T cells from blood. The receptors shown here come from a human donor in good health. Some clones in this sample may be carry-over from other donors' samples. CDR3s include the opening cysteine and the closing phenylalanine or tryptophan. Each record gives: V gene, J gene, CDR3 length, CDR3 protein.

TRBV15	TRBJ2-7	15	CATSRDRDSSYEQYF
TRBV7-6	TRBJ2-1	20	CASSLVPGLAGGQVYNEQFF
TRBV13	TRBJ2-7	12	CASRTGSYEQYF
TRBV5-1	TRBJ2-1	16	CASSLGQGFRNNEQFF
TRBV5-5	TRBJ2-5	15	CASSLEGYGEGTQYF
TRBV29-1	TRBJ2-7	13	CSVLLPAGGRQYF
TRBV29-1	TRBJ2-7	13	CSVIIRDTYEQYF
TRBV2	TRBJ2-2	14	CASSDLWSHGELFF
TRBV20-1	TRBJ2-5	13	CSARDRYQETQYF
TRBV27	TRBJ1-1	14	CASSADRENTEAFF
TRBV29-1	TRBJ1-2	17	CSVEEVDQEHTNYGYTF
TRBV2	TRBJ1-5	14	CASSELSNREPQHF
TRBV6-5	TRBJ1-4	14	CASSYVGPNEKLFF
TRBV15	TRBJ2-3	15	CATSREGGLSDTQYF
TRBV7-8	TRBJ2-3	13	CASSLVNGDTQYF
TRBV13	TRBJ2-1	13	CASSLGRSNEQFF
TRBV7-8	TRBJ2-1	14	CATIGTRSYNEQFF
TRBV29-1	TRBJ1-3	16	CSARSQQDYSGNTIYF
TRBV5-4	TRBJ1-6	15	CASSFWGVGESPLHF
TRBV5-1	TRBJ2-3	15	CASSLYRERTDTQYF
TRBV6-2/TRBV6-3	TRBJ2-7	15	CASSYSFGNSYEQYF
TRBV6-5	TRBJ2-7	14	CASSQPGLAYEQYF
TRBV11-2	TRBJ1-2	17	CASSLDKGLFANYGYTF
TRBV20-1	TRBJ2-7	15	CSAKRLGQGSYEQYF
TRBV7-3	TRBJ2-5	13	CASSLGFQETQYF
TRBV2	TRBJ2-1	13	CASSEPGYNEQFF
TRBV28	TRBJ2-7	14	CASSLSLADYEQYF
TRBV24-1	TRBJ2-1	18	CATRLGGSGSSSYNEQFF
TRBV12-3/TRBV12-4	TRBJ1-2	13	CASSPRDLDGYTF
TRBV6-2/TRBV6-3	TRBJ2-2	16	CASSLWEDRTTGELFF
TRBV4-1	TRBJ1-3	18	CASSQEGDRAISGNTIHF
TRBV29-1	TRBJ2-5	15	CSVEVRGRVQETQYF
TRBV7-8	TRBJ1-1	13	CAGTGPMNTEAFF
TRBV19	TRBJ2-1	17	CASSIEASANLYNEQFF
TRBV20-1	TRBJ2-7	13	CSARSTDSYEQYF
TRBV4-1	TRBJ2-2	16	CASSLNRDHNTGELFF
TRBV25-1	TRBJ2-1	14	CASSDSGDPGEQFF
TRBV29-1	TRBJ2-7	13	CSVSHASSYEQYF
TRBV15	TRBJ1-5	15	CATSRDLAGGQPQHF
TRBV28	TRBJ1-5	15	CASRHRAYSNQPQHF
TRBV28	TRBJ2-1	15	CASSLGRETYNEQFF
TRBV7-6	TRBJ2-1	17	CASSPQEGGRAYNEQFF
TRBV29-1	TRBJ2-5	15	CSVDGEGAYQETQYF
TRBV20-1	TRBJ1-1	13	CSARSGVEAEAFF
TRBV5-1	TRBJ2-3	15	CASSLTSGGHDTQYF
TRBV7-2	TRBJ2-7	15	CASSPLGQGLGEQYF
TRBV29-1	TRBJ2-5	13	CSVGRIAQETQYF
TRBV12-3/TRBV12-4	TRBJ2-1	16	CASSWANQMSYNEQFF
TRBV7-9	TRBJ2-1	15	CASSSRTSGHNEQFF
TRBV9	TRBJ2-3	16	CASSVEAWSITDTQYF
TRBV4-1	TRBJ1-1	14	CASSQEYRNTEAFF
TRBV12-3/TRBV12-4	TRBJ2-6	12	CAILSGANVLTF
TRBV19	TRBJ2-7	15	CASSTILGGAYEQYF
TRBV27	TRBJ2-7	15	CASSRDFEGSYEQYF
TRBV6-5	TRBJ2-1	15	CASSFSGGAIGEQFF
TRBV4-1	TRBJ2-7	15	CASSQAPSGTYEQYF
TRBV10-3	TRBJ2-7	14	CAISYIAGSYEQYF
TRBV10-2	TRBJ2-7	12	CASSEAGDEQYF
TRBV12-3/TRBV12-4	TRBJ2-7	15	CASRKAGTVSDEQYF
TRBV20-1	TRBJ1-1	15	CSARPLLQAGPEAFF